The 7 T cell receptor beta chains below come from one sample, sequenced in a study of vaccination and CD4 T cells after COVID-19. Treatment specified: approximately 9-day PBMC culture with coronavirus spike peptide pools or control peptides (ViraFEST assay). At the Johns Hopkins FTIC core, DNA taken from cultured CD4+ T cells was sequenced by way of the Oncomine TCR Beta short-read assay. Each CDR3 protein is one row after TCRdb ran MiXCR on the PCR reads. Among roughly 12,000 distinct CDR3 sequences, about 31% were seen once, and the ten largest hold 13%. These receptors have no known antigen. The specimen was CD4+ T cells from blood, cultured in vitro, collected after SARS-CoV-2 vaccination. Receptor source: a human donor who had recovered from COVID-19.

Comments on this clonotype: Because the CDR3 is missing its conserved closing phenylalanine or tryptophan, this is likely a read error. The chain uses TRBV15 and TRBJ1-2, with D possibly matching TRBD1 (5 bases). Germline CDR1 is LNHNV and CDR2 is YYDKDF (reference sequence). The CDR3 spans 15 residues. V was trimmed by 3 bases and J by 7 bases, leaving 18 bases between them. The CDR3 DNA follows: TGTGCCACCAGCAGTCCGGGACTTCTGAGTTTTGGCTACACCCTC. The encoded protein is CATSSPGLLSFGYTL.

This clonotype was recorded a few times. V is TRBV6-2 or TRBV6-3 and J is TRBJ2-5, with D perhaps given as TRBD1 or TRBD2 (6 bases each). The CDR3 runs to 15 residues. CDR1 is MNHEY and CDR2 is SVGEGT in the germline V gene. Trimming took off 6 bases at V and 5 bases at J, with 19 bases between the two ends. The CDR3 region has the DNA TGTGCCAGCAGCAATAGAAGGACGGGGGCGGAGACCCAGTACTTC. Amino acid sequence: CASSNRRTGAETQYF.

This chain connects TRBV7-9 to TRBJ2-3; TRBD2 agrees at 12 bases. With 1 base clipped from V and 1 base from J, the junction kept 3 bases outside the gene matches. This CDR3 is 17 amino acids long. CDR1 and CDR2 from the germline V gene are SEHNR and FQNEAQ (reference sequence). CDR3 protein: CASSLGPSGRGTDTQYF. DNA for the CDR3: TGTGCCAGCAGCTTAGGCCCTAGCGGGAGGGGCACAGATACGCAGTATTTT.

The rearrangement uses TRBV28 and TRBJ1-5; D perhaps matches TRBD1 (6 bases). Trimming pared 5 bases from V and 6 bases from J, leaving 17 bases between. Germline V CDR1 and CDR2: MDHEN, SYDVKM. The CDR3 is 15 amino acids. The CDR3 protein is CASSAGGGGVQPQHF. The CDR3 DNA sequence: TGTGCCAGCAGTGCCGGAGGGGGGGGTGTTCAGCCCCAGCATTTT. The full variable domain, in which reference TRBV28 and TRBJ1-5 provide the parts outside the CDR3, is DVKVTQSSRYLVKRTGEKVFLECVQDMDHENMFWYRQDPGLGLRLIYFSYDVKMKEKGDIPEGYSVSREKKERFSLILESASTNQTSMYLCASSAGGGGVQPQHFGDGTRLSIL.

This clonotype was recorded a few times. The chain is built from TRBV18 and TRBJ2-3; 8 nucleotides match TRBD2. The CDR3 has 15 amino acids. Germline V gives CDR1 KGHSH, CDR2 LQKENI. V dropped 6 bases and J dropped 3; count of bases not matched to a gene: 8. CDR3 loop: CASSRTSGTTDTQYF. As DNA, the CDR3 is TGTGCCAGCTCTCGTACTAGCGGCACAACAGATACGCAGTATTTT.

This clonotype has a handful of counts. The V and J genes are TRBV28 and TRBJ1-2; a weak D match, TRBD1 (6 bases). Trimming pared 6 bases from V and 3 bases from J, leaving 17 bases between. Germline V gene lookup returns CDR1 MDHEN and CDR2 SYDVKM. This CDR3 comprises 15 residues. For the CDR3, the DNA is TGTGCCAGCAGCCCCACAGGGTTCGGGTACTATGGCTACACCTTC. Its translation: CASSPTGFGYYGYTF.

The chain employs TRBV20-1 and TRBJ2-2; 16 bases match TRBD2. The V and J ends lost 6 bases and 5 bases, in that order; junction bases with no gene match: 3. Germline V CDR1 and CDR2: DFQATT, SNEGSKA (reference sequence). The CDR3 has 15 residues. The CDR3 DNA sequence: TGCAGTGCGGGACTAGCGGGGGGGCGGACCGGGGAGCTGTTTTTT. It translates to CSAGLAGGRTGELFF.